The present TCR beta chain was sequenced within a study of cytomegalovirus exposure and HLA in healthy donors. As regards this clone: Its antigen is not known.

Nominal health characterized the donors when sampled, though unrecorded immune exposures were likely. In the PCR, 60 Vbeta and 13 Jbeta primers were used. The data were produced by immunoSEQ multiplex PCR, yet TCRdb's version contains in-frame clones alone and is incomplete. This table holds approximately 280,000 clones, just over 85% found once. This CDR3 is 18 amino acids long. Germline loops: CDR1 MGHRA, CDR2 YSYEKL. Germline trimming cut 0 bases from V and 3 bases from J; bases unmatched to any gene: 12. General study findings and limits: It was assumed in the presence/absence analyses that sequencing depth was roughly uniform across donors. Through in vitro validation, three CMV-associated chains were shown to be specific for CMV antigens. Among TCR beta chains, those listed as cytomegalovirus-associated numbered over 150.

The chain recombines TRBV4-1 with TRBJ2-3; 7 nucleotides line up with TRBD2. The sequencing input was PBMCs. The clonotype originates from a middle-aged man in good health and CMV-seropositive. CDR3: CASSQEGGRERVTDTQYF. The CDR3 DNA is TGCGCCAGCAGCCAAGAGGGAGGGCGGGAGCGTGTGACAGATACGCAGTATTTT.